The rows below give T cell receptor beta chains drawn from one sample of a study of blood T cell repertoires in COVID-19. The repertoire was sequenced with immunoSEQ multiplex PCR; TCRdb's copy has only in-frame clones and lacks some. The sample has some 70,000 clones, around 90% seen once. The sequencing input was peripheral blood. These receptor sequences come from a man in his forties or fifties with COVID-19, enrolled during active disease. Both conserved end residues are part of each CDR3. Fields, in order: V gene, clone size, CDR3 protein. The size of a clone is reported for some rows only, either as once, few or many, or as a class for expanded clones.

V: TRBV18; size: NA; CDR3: CASSPGVGQVIDGYTF
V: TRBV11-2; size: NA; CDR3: CASSRSPGISGNTIYF
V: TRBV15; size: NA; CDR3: CATAAEIERSYKQYF
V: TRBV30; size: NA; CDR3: CAWSQIGQEISGNTIYF
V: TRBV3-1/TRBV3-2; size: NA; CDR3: CASSPSGQRDTQYF
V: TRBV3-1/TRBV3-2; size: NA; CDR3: CASSLTGGDPRSGNTIYF
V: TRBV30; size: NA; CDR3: CAWSQAVSPLHF
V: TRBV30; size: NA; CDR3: CAWSVGGGGMIGETQYF
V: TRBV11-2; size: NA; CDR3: CASSLDPDSPWNEQFF
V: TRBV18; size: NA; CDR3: CASSPSGQGDQPQHF
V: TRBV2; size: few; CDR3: CASSVVSGNEQFF
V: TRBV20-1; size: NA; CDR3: CSASGETEAFF
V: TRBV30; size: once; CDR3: CAWSVRTDNEQFF
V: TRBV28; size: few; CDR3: CASSFGGTQTEAFF
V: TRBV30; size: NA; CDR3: CAWSMTGGTGELFF
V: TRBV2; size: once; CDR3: CASSEGPRNEQFF
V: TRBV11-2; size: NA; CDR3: CASSPQGGPNSPLHF
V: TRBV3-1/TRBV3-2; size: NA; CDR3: CASSRGETITEAFF
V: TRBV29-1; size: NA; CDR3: CSEQTGNQPQHF
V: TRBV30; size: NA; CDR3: CAWSGSGANVLTF
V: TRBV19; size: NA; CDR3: CASSMNRDSASYEQYF
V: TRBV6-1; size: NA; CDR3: CASSERSGGLQETQYF